This T cell receptor (beta chain) was observed in a study of metastatic and nonmetastatic thyroid tumors. The wider study: Both malignant and benign thyroid patients supplied peripheral blood and tumor or nodule tissue samples, across which the repertoires of these patients were then compared.

The CDR3 contains 13 residues. With V trimmed by 6 bases and J by 7 bases, 7 bases remained unmatched. Germline-derived CDR1 and CDR2 are MDHEN and SYDVKM. Turning to this clone: Its antigen is unknown.

Findings and limits, study-wide: Malignant thyroid tumors reportedly exceeded benign nodules significantly in TCR beta diversity, with the difference appearing in blood and tumor.

In the original analysis: The distant-metastasis classifier for papillary thyroid cancer was built from CDR3 differences across clinicopathological groups. TCRdb re-called the PCR reads via MiXCR. The V and J calls shown here were made by TCRdb, not taken from the authors' results. Among some 31,000 clones listed, 7.4% were seen once. The entire patient cohort was treatment-naive prior to thyroid surgery. The chain uses TRBV28 and TRBJ1-2; 8 bases agree with TRBD1. The sequenced sample was blood. This receptor was taken from a female donor with papillary thyroid cancer or a benign thyroid nodule (not recorded which). Some clones in this sample may be carry-over from other donors' samples. This chain's CDR3 is CASSGDRGPGYTF. The CDR3 DNA reads TGTGCCAGCAGCGGTGACAGGGGTCCTGGCTACACCTTC.